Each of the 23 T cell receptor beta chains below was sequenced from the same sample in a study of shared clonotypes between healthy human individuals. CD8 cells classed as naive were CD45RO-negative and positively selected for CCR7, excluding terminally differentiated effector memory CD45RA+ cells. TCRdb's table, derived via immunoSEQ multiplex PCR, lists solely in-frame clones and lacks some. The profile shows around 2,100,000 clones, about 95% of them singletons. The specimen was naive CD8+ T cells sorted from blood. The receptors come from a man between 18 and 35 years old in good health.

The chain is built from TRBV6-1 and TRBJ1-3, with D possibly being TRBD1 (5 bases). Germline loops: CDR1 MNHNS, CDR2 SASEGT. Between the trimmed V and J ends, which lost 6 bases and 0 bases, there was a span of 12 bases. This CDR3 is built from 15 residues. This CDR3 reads CASRVGVFSGNTIYF. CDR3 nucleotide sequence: TGTGCCAGCAGGGTGGGGGTCTTCTCTGGAAACACCATATATTTT.

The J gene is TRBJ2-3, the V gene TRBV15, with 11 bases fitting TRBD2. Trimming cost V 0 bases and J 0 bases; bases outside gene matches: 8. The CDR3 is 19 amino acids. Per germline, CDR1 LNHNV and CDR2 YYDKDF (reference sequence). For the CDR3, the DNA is TGTGCCACCAGCAGAGACCTTCTCGGACTAGCGGGTAGCACAGATACGCAGTATTTT. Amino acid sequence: CATSRDLLGLAGSTDTQYF.

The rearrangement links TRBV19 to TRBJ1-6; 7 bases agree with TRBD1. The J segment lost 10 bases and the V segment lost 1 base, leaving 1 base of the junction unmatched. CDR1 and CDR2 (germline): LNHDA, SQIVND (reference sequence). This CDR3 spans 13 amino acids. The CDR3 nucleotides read TGTGCCAGTAGTATAGGGGACAGATCACCCCTCCACTTT. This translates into CASSIGDRSPLHF. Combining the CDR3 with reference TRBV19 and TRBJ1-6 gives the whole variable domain DGGITQSPKYLFRKEGQNVTLSCEQNLNHDAMYWYRQDPGQGLRLIYYSQIVNDFQKGDIAEGYSVSREKKESFPLTVTSAQKNPTAFYLCASSIGDRSPLHFGNGTRLTVT.

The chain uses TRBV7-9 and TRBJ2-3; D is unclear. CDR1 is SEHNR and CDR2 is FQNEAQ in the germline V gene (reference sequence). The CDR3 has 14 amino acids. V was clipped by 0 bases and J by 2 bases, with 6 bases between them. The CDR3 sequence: CASSLAGYTDTQYF. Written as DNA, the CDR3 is TGTGCCAGCAGCTTAGCGGGATACACAGATACGCAGTATTTT.

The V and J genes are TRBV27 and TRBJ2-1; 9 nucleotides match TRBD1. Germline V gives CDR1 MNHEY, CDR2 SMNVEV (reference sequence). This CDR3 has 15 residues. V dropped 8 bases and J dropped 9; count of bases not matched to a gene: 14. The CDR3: CASALLGQGRGEQFF. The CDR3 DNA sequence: TGTGCCAGCGCGCTCCTAGGACAGGGGCGGGGTGAGCAGTTCTTC.

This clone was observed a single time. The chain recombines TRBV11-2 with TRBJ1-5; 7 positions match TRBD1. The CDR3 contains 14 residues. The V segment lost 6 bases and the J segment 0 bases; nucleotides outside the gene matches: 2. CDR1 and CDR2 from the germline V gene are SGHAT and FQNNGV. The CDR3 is CASRPGGSNQPQHF. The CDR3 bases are TGTGCCAGCAGACCAGGGGGTAGCAATCAGCCCCAGCATTTT.

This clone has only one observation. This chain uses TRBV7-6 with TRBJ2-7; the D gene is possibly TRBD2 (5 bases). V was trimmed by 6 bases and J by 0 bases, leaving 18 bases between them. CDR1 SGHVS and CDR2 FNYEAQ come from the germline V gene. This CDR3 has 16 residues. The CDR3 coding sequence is TGTGCCAGCAGTTACTACGGATACGAGGGCTCCTACGAGCAGTACTTC. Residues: CASSYYGYEGSYEQYF.

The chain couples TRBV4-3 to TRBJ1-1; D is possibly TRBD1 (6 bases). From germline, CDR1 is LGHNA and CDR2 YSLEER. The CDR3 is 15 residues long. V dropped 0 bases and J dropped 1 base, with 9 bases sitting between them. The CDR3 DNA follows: TGCGCCAGCAGCCAAGATGAGGGGGGGAACACTGAAGCTTTCTTT. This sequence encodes CASSQDEGGNTEAFF.

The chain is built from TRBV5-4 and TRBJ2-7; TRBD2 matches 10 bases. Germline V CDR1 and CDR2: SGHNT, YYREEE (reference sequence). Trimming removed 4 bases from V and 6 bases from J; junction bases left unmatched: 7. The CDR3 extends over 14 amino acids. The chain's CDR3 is CASSPWTSGGEQYF. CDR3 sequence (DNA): TGTGCCAGCAGCCCCTGGACTAGCGGTGGCGAGCAGTACTTC.

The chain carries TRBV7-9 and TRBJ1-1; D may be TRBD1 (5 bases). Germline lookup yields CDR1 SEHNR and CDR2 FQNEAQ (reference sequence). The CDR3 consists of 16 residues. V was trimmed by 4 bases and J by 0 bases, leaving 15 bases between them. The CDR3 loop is CASSWGRPEVNTEAFF. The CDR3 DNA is TGTGCCAGCAGCTGGGGACGGCCCGAGGTGAACACTGAAGCTTTCTTT.

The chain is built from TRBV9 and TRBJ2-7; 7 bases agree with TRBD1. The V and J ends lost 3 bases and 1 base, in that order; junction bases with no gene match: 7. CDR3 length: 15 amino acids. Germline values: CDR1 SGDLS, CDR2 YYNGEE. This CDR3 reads CASSAGTDGSYEQYF. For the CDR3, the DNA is TGTGCCAGCAGCGCCGGGACAGACGGTTCCTACGAGCAGTACTTC.

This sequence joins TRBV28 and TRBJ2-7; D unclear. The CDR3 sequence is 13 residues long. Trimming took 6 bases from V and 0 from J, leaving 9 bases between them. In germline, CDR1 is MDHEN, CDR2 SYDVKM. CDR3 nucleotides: TGTGCCAGCAGGTTAGGTCCCTCCTACGAGCAGTACTTC. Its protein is CASRLGPSYEQYF.

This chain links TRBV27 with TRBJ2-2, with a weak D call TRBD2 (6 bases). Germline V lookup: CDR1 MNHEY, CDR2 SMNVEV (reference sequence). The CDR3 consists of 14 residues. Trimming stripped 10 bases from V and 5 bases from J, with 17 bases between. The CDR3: CATGVPIRTGELFF. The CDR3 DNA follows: TGTGCCACGGGGGTTCCCATAAGAACCGGGGAGCTGTTTTTT.

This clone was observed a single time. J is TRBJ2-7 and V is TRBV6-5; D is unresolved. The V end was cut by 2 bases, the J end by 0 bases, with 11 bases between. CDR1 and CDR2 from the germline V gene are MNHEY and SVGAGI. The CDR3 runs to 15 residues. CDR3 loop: CASSYRTVNSYEQYF. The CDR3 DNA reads TGTGCCAGCAGTTACCGTACAGTCAACTCCTACGAGCAGTACTTC.

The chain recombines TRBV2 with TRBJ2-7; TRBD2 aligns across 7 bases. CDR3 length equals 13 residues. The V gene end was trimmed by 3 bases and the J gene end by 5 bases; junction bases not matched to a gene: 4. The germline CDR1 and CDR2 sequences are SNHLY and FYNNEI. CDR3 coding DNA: TGTGCCAGCAGTGAGAGACTAGCCAACGAGCAGTACTTC. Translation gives CASSERLANEQYF.

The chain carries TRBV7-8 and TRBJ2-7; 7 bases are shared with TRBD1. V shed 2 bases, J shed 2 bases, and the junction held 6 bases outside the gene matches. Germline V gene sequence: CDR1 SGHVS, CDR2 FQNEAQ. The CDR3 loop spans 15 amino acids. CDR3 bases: TGTGCCAGCAGCTTATTATCCGGGACAGCCTACGAGCAGTACTTC. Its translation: CASSLLSGTAYEQYF.

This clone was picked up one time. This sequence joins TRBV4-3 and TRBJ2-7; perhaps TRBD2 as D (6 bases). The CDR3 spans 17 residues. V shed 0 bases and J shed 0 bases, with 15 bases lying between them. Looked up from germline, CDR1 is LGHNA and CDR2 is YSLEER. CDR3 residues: CASSQDNSGLGSYEQYF. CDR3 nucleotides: TGCGCCAGCAGCCAAGATAACTCGGGACTCGGCTCCTACGAGCAGTACTTC.

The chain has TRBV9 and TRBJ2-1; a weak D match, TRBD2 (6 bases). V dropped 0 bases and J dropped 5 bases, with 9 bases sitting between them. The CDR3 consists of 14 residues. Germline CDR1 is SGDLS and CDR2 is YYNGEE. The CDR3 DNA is TGTGCCAGCAGCGTAGCGGGAGCGAACAATGAGCAGTTCTTC. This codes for CASSVAGANNEQFF.

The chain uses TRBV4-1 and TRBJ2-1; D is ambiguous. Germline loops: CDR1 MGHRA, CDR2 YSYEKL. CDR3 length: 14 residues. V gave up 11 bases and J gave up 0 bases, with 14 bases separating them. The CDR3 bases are TGCGCCGCCGGAAGCCCGAGCTCCTACAATGAGCAGTTCTTC. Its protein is CAAGSPSSYNEQFF.

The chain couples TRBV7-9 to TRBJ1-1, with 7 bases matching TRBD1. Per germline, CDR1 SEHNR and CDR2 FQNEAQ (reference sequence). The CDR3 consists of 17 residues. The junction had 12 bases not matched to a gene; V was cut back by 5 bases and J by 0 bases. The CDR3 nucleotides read TGTGCCAGCAGCCCGGGGGACAGCCACCTTATGAACACTGAAGCTTTCTTT. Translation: CASSPGDSHLMNTEAFF.

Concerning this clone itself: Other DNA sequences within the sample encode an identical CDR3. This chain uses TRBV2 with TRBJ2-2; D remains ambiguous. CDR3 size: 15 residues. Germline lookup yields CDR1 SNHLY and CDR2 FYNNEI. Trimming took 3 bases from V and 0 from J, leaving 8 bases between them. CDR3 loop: CASSDRTTNTGELFF. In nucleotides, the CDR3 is TGTGCCAGCAGTGACCGGACCACGAACACCGGGGAGCTGTTTTTT. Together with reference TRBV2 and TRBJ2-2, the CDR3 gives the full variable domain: EPEVTQTPSHQVTQMGQEVILRCVPISNHLYFYWYRQILGQKVEFLVSFYNNEISEKSEIFDDQFSVERPDGSNFTLKIRSTKLEDSAMYFCASSDRTTNTGELFFGEGSRLTVL.

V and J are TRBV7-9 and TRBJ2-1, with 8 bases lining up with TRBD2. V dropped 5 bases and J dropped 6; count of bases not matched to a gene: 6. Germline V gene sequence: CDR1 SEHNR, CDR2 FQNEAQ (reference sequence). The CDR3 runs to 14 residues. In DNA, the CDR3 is TGTGCCAGCAGCCCTCCGACTAGCGCCAATGAGCAGTTCTTC. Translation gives CASSPPTSANEQFF. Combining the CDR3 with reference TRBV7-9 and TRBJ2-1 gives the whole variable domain DTGVSQNPRHKITKRGQNVTFRCDPISEHNRLYWYRQTLGQGPEFLTYFQNEAQLEKSRLLSDRFSAERPKGSFSTLEIQRTEQGDSAMYLCASSPPTSANEQFFGPGTRLTVL.

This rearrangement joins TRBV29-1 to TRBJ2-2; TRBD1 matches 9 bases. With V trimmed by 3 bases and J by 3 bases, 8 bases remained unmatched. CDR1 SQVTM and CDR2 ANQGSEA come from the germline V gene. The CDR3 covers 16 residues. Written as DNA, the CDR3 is TGCAGCGTTGATGGCCTCGGGACAGGGCACACCGGGGAGCTGTTTTTT. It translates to CSVDGLGTGHTGELFF.